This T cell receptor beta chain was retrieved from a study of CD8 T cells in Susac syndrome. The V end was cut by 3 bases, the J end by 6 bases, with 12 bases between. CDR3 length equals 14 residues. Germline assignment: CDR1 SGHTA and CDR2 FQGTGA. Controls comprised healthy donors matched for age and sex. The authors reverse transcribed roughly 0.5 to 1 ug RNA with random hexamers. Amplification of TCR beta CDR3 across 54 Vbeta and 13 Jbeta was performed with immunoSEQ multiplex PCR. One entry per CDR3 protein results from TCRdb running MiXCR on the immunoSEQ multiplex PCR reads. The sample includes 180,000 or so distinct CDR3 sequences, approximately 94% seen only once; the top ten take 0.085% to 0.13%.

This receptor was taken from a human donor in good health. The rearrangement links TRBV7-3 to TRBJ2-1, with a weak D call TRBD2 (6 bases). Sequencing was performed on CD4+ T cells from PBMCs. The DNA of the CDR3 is TGTGCCAGCAGCTTGAACCGGGACTCCAATGAGCAGTTCTTC. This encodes CASSLNRDSNEQFF.